This T cell receptor beta chain was retrieved from a study of T-cell memory formation after mild COVID-19. Overall study results and limits: CD4/CD8 balance characterized clones contracting day 15 to 85, and CD4+ skew characterized later expanders.

A remark on this clonotype: What it binds is unknown.

Germline CDR1 DFQATT, CDR2 SNEGSKA (reference sequence). This CDR3 contains 13 residues. Trimming cost V 4 bases and J 1 base, with 10 bases left between them. TCRdb ran MiXCR on the 5' RACE reads and lists one entry per CDR3 protein. Of 350,000 to 450,000 distinct CDR3 sequences listed, 25% to 30% are singletons. This clonotype originated in an adult woman who had mild COVID-19 (a few samples of this study predate the infection). Cell type and time point are not known. Sequences were obtained from PBMCs or a T cell subset sorted from them (not recorded which). The chain recombines TRBV20-1 with TRBJ1-1; D gene unclear. DNA of the CDR3: TGCAGTGCTAAACGTACAGAGAACACTGAAGCTTTCTTT. Translation gives CSAKRTENTEAFF.